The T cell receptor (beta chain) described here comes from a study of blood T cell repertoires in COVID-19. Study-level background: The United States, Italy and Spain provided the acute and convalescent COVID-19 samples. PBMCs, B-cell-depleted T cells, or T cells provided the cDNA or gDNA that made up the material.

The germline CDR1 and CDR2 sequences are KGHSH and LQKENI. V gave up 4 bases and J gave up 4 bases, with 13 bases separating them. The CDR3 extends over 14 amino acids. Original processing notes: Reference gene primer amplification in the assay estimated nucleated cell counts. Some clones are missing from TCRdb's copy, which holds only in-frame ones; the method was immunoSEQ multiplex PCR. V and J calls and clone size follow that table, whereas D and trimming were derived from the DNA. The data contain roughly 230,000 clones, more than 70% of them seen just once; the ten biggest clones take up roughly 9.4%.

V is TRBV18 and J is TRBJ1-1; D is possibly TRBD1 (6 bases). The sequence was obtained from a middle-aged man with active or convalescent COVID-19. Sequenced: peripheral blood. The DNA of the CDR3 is TGTGCCAGCTCACGAGACGGGACACGCACTGAAGCTTTCTTT. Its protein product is CASSRDGTRTEAFF.